Presented here are 5 T cell receptor beta chains from one specimen sequenced in a study of T cells after yellow fever vaccination. TCRdb re-called the 5' RACE reads through MiXCR, storing one row per CDR3 protein. This table has a few hundred thousand distinct CDR3 sequences, 6.9% appearing once. The sequencing used CD4+ T cells sorted from PBMCs, collected 15 days after the yellow fever booster vaccination. Every receptor here comes from a man aged 25-45 years who received the YFV17D yellow fever vaccine.

The CDR3 loop reads CASSLGQGVDEQYF. Here the CDR3 DNA reads TGCGCCAGCAGCTTAGGACAGGGGGTAGACGAGCAGTACTTC. The chain has TRBV5-1 and TRBJ2-7; 10 bases are a match to TRBD1. Looked up from germline, CDR1 is SGHRS and CDR2 is YFSETQ. This CDR3 spans 14 amino acids. J was trimmed by 5 bases and V by 2 bases; bases with no gene match: 4.

This clonotype was observed at least ten times. V usage is TRBV6-6 and J usage is TRBJ2-6, with D hard to call. V gave up 7 bases and J gave up 2 bases, with 6 bases separating them. Germline V gene lookup returns CDR1 MNHNY and CDR2 SVGAGI (reference sequence). CDR3 length: 13 residues. CDR3 residues: CASTLAGANVLTF. DNA for the CDR3: TGTGCCAGCACATTGGCTGGGGCCAACGTCCTGACTTTC.

The J gene is TRBJ2-5, the V gene TRBV5-1; D possibly corresponds to TRBD2 (6 bases). Trimming stripped 4 bases from V and 3 bases from J, with 13 bases between. There are 14 residues in the CDR3. CDR1 is SGHRS, CDR2 YFSETQ, per germline. CDR3 DNA sequence: TGCGCCAGCAGCGTGGAGGGGCGGGAAGAGACCCAGTACTTC. The encoded protein is CASSVEGREETQYF.

This clonotype has ten or more counts. The chain carries TRBV12-3 or TRBV12-4 and TRBJ1-1, with D possibly being TRBD1 (5 bases). The CDR3 runs to 13 residues. The V and J ends lost 4 bases and 4 bases respectively, with 10 bases between them. CDR3 region: CASSSFRGTEAFF. DNA for the CDR3: TGTGCCAGCAGTTCGTTTAGGGGCACTGAAGCTTTCTTT.

This clonotype was recorded at least ten times. The genes are TRBV11-2 and TRBJ2-3; unclear D gene. The V gene lost 2 bases and the J gene lost 4 bases, with 10 bases spanning the gap. The CDR3 has 14 residues. From germline, CDR1 is SGHAT and CDR2 FQNNGV. This chain's CDR3 is CASSLFPRADTQYF. The DNA of the CDR3 is TGTGCCAGCAGCTTATTTCCCCGGGCAGATACGCAGTATTTT.